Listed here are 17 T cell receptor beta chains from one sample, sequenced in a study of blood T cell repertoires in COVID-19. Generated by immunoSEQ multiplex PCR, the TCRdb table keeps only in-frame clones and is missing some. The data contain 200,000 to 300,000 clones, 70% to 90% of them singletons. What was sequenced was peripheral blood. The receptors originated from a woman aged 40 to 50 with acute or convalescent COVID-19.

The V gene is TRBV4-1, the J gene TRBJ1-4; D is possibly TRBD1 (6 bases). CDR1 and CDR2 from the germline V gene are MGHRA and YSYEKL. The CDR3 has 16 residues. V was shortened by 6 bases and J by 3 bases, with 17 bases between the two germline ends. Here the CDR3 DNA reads TGCGCCAGCAGGCTTGCCCCCCCAGGGGCTAATGAAAAACTGTTTTTT. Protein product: CASRLAPPGANEKLFF.

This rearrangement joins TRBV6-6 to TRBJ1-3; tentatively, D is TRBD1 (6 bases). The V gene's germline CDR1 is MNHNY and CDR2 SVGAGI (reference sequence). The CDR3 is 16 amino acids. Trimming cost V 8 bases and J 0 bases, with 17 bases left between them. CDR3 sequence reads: CASRRGGPSSGNTIYF. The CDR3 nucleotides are TGTGCCAGCCGAAGGGGGGGCCCAAGCTCTGGAAACACCATATATTTT.

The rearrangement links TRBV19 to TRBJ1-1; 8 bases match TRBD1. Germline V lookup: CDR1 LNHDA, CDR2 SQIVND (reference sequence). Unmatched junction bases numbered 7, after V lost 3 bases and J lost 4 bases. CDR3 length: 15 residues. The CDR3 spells CASSIQGAGATEAFF. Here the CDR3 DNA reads TGTGCCAGTAGTATCCAGGGGGCTGGGGCCACTGAAGCTTTCTTT.

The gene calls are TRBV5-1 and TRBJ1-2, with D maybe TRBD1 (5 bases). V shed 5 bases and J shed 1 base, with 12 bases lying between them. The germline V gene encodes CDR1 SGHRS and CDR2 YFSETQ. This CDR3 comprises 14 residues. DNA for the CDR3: TGCGCCAGCAGGGGACTAATCTTTAACTATGGCTACACCTTC. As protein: CASRGLIFNYGYTF.

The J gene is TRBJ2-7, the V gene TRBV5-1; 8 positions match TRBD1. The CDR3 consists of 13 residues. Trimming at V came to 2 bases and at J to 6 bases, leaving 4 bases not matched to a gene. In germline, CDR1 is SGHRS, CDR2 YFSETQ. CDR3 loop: CASSFRTGTEQYV. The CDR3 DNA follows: TGCGCCAGCAGCTTCCGGACAGGGACCGAGCAGTACGTC.

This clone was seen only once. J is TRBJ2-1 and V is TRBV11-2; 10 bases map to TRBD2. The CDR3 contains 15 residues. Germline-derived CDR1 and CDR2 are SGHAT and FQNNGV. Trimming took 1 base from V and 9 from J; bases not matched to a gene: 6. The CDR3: CASSLGASGGPEQFF. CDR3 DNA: TGTGCCAGCAGCTTAGGGGCTAGCGGGGGTCCTGAGCAGTTCTTC.

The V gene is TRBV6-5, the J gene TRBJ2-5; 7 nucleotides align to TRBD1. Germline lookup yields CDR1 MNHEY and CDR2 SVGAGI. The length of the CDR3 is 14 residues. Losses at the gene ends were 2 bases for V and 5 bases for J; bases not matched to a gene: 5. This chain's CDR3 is CASSYVGRGETQYF. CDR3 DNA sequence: TGTGCCAGCAGTTACGTCGGCAGGGGGGAGACCCAGTACTTC.

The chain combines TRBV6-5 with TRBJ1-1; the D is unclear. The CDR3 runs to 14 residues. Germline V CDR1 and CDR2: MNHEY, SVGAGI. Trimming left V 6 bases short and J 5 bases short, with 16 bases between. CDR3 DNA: TGTGCCAGCAGCTCCGGGTCTTTTGGGACTGAAGCTTTCTTT. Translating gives CASSSGSFGTEAFF.

The CDR3 nucleotides are TGTGCCAGTACCCCCGACGGGGGGCGTTCGGGGGGTGGCTACACCTTC. Its translation: CASTPDGGRSGGGYTF. V gene TRBV19 combines with J gene TRBJ1-2, with D possibly matching TRBD1 (6 bases). The length of the CDR3 is 16 residues. V was shortened by 7 bases and J by 7 bases, with 25 bases between the two germline ends. CDR1 and CDR2 (germline): LNHDA, SQIVND (reference sequence).

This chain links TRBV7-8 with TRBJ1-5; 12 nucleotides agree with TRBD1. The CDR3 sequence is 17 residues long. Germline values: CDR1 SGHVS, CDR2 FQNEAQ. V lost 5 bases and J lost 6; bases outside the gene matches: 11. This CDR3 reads CASSPIGGQGAGQPQHF. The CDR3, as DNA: TGTGCCAGCAGCCCAATAGGGGGACAGGGGGCCGGTCAGCCCCAGCATTTT.

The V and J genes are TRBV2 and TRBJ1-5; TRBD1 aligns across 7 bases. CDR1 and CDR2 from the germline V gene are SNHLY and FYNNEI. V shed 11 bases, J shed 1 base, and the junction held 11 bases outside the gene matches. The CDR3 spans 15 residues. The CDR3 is CAGGQEGWSNQPQHF. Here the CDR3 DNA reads TGTGCCGGAGGACAGGAGGGTTGGAGCAATCAGCCCCAGCATTTT.

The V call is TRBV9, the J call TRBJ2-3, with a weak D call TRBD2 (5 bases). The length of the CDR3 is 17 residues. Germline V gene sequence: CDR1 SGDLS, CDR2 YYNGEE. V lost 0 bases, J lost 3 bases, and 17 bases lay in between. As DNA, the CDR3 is TGTGCCAGCAGCGTAGCAGGCGGCGACTACTTGACAGATACGCAGTATTTT. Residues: CASSVAGGDYLTDTQYF.

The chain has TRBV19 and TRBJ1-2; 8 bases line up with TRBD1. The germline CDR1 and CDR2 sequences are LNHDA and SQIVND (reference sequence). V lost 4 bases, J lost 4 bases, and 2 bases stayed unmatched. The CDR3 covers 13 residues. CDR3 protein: CASSTDRVYGYTF. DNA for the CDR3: TGTGCCAGTAGTACGGACAGGGTCTATGGCTACACCTTC.

CDR3 DNA: TGCGCCAGCAAGGGAGGGGATACGCAGTATTTT. Translated: CASKGGDTQYF. The genes are TRBV10-2 and TRBJ2-3; the match to TRBD2 covers 7 bases. The CDR3 totals 11 residues. V lost 7 bases to trimming and J lost 6 bases; unmatched junction nucleotides: 1. From germline, CDR1 is WSHSY and CDR2 SAAADI.

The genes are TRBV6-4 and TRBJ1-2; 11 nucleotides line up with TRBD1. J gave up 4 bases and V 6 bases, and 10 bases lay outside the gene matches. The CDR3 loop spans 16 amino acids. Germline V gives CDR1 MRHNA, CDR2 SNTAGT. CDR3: CASSRTGGNLLYGYTF. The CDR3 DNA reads TGTGCCAGCAGCAGGACAGGGGGCAATCTTCTCTATGGCTACACCTTC.

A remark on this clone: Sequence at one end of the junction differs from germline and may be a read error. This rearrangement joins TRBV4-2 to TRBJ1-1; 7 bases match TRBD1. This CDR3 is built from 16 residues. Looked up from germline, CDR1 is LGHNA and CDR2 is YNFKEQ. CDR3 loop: CASSRDAGGMNIEAFF. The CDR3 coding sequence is TGTGCCAGCAGCCGAGACGCAGGGGGGATGAACATTGAAGCTTTCTTT.

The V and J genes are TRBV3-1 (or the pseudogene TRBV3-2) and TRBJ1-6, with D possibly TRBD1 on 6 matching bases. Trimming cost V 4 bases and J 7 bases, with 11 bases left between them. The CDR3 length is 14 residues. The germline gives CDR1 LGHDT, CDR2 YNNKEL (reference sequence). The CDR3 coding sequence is TGTGCCAGCAGCCCACGGGGGGCCAATTCACCCCTCCACTTT. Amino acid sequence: CASSPRGANSPLHF.